Each of the 5 T cell receptor beta chains below was sequenced from the same sample in a study of Graves' ophthalmopathy and Graves' hyperthyroidism. Amplified material comprised TCR beta CDR3 regions derived from RNA transcripts. Scientists carried out first-round RT-PCR using HTBI primers and then a second-round multiplex PCR. TCRdb recomputed calls from the multiplex PCR reads with MiXCR, one row per CDR3 protein. Of 900,000 to 1,200,000 distinct CDR3 sequences listed, about 36% are singletons. What was sequenced was peripheral blood or thyroid tissue (not recorded which). The receptors shown here come from an adult man with Graves' hyperthyroidism.

The table lists this clonotype with a few counts. The V call is TRBV4-2, the J call TRBJ2-5, with 8 nucleotides matching TRBD1. The germline gives CDR1 LGHNA, CDR2 YNFKEQ. The CDR3 is made up of 16 amino acids. V was clipped by 5 bases and J by 5 bases; unmatched bases: 13. CDR3: CASSLGRGQGVETQYF. CDR3 DNA: TGTGCCAGCAGCTTGGGACGCGGACAGGGTGTGGAGACCCAGTACTTC.

This clonotype appeared many times. The chain combines TRBV10-3 with TRBJ1-6; 8 bases are a match to TRBD1. This CDR3 contains 13 residues. Germline V CDR1 and CDR2: ENHRY, SYGVKD. V lost 6 bases and J lost 7; bases outside the gene matches: 2. CDR3 loop: CAIRRTGNSPLHF. CDR3 nucleotide sequence: TGTGCCATCAGACGGACAGGGAATTCACCCCTCCACTTT.

The chain employs TRBV10-3 and TRBJ1-6, with D perhaps TRBD1 (5 bases). There are 15 residues in the CDR3. The germline V and J ends were trimmed by 6 bases and 11 bases, with 20 bases remaining between them. CDR1 is ENHRY and CDR2 is SYGVKD in the germline V gene. Here the CDR3 reads CAIRGQVNYNPPLHF. The CDR3 DNA sequence: TGTGCCATCAGAGGACAAGTAAACTATAACCCACCCCTCCACTTT.

In its sample, this clonotype was seen a few times. The V call is TRBV25-1, the J call TRBJ1-2; D gene ambiguous. The CDR3 is made up of 11 amino acids. CDR1 and CDR2 (germline): MGHDK, SYGVNS. The CDR3 protein is CARSSNYGYTF. In nucleotides, the CDR3 is TGTGCGCGCAGCTCTAACTATGGCTACACCTTC.

The CDR3 bases are TGTGCCAGCTCACGGCCGGGACAGGGCCTTCGTGAGCAGTACTTC. This gives the protein CASSRPGQGLREQYF. V is TRBV18 and J is TRBJ2-7, with 9 bases lining up with TRBD1. Germline lookup yields CDR1 KGHSH and CDR2 LQKENI. CDR3 length: 15 residues. V trimming: 4 bases; J trimming: 7 bases; junction bases outside the gene matches: 11.